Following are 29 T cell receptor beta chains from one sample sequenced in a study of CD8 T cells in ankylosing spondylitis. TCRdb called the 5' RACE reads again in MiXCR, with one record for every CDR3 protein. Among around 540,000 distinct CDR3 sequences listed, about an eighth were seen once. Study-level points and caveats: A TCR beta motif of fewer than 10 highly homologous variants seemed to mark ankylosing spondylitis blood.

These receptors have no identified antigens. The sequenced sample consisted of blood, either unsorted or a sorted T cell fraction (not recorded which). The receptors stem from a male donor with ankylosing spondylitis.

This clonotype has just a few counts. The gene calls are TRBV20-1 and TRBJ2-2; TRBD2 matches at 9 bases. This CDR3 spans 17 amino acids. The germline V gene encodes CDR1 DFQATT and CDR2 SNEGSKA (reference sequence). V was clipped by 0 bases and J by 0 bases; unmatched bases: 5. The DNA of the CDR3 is TGCAGTGCTAGAGACGTACTAGCGGGTGCGAACACCGGGGAGCTGTTTTTT. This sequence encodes CSARDVLAGANTGELFF.

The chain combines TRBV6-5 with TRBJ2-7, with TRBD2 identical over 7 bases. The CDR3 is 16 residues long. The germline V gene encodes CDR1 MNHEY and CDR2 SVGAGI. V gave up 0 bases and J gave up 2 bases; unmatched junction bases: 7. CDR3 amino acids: CASSYSTLARPYEQYF. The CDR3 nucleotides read TGTGCCAGCAGTTACTCGACACTAGCGAGACCCTACGAGCAGTACTTC.

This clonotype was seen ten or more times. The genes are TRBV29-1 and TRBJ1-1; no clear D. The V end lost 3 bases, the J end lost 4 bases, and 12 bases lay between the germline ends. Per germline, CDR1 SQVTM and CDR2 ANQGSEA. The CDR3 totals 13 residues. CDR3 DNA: TGCAGCGTTGAGTTAACCCGGGGCACTGAAGCTTTCTTT. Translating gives CSVELTRGTEAFF. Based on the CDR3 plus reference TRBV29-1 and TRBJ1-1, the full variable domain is SAVISQKPSRDICQRGTSLTIQCQVDSQVTMMFWYRQQPGQSLTLIATANQGSEATYESGFVIDKFPISRPNLTFSTLTVSNMSPEDSSIYLCSVELTRGTEAFFGQGTRLTVV.

The CDR3 here is CASSSRQGRAFF. CDR3 DNA: TGTGCCAGCAGCAGTAGACAGGGTCGGGCTTTCTTT. The rearrangement links TRBV21-1 to TRBJ1-1; TRBD1, as called in the table, went unchecked against the DNA. TRBV21-1 is flagged as a pseudogene. This CDR3 has 12 amino acids.

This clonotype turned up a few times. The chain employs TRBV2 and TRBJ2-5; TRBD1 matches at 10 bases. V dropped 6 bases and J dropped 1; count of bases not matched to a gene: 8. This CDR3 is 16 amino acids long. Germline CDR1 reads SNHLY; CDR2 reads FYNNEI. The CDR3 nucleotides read TGTGCCAGCAGCGCCTTAGGGACAGGGGCCCAAGAGACCCAGTACTTC. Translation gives CASSALGTGAQETQYF. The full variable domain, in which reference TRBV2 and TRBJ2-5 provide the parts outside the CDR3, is EPEVTQTPSHQVTQMGQEVILRCVPISNHLYFYWYRQILGQKVEFLVSFYNNEISEKSEIFDDQFSVERPDGSNFTLKIRSTKLEDSAMYFCASSALGTGAQETQYFGPGTRLLVL.

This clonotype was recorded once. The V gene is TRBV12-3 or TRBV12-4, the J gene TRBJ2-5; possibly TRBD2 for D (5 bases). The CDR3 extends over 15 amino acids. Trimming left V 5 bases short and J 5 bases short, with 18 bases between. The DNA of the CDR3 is TGTGCCAGCAGTCCCCTGGGCGGGTTTTGGGAGACCCAGTACTTC. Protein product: CASSPLGGFWETQYF.

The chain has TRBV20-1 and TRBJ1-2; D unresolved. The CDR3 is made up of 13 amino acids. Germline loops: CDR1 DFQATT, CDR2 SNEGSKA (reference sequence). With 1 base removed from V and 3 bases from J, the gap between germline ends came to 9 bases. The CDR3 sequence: CSARALVYYGYTF. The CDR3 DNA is TGCAGTGCTAGAGCTTTGGTCTACTATGGCTACACCTTC.

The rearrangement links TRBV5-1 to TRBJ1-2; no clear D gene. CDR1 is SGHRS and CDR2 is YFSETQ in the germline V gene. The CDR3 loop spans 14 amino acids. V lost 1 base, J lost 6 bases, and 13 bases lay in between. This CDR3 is CASSLQDLGDGYTF. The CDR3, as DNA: TGCGCCAGCAGCTTGCAGGACCTCGGGGATGGCTACACCTTC. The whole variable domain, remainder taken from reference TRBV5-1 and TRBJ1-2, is KAGVTQTPRYLIKTRGQQVTLSCSPISGHRSVSWYQQTPGQGLQFLFEYFSETQRNKGNFPGRFSGRQFSNSRSEMNVSTLELGDSALYLCASSLQDLGDGYTFGSGTRLTVV.

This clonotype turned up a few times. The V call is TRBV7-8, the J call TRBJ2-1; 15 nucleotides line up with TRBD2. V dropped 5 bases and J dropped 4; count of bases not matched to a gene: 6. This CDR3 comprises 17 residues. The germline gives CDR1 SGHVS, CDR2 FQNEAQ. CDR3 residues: CASSAGLAGGRYNEQFF. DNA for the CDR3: TGTGCCAGCAGCGCAGGACTAGCGGGAGGGCGGTACAATGAGCAGTTCTTC.

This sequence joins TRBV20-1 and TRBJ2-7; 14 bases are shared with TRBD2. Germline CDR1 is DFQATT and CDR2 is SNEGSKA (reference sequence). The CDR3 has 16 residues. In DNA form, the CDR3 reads TGCAGTCCTAGACCCCTGACTAGCGGGAGGGCCTACGAGCAGTACGTC. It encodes CSPRPLTSGRAYEQYV.

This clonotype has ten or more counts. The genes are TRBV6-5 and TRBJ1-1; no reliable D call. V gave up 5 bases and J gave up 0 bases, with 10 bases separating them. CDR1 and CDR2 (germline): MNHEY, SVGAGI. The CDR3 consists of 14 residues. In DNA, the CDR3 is TGTGCCAGCAGTAACCCCTCTATGAACACTGAAGCTTTCTTT. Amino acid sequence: CASSNPSMNTEAFF.

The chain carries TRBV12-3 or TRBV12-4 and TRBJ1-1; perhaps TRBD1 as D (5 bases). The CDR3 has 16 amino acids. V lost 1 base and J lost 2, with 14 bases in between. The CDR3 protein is CASSLGAGWGNTEAFF. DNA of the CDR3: TGTGCCAGCAGTTTAGGGGCAGGGTGGGGTAACACTGAAGCTTTCTTT.

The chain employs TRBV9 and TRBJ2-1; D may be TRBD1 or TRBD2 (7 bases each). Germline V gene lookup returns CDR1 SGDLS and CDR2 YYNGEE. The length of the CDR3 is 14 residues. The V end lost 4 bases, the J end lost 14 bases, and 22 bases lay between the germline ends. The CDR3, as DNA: TGTGCCAGCAGCAATAGACAGGGAGGGTCTCCGGAGTTCTTC. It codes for CASSNRQGGSPEFF. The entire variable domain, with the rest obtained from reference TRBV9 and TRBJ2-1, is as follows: DSGVTQTPKHLITATGQRVTLRCSPRSGDLSVYWYQQSLDQGLQFLIQYYNGEERAKGNILERFSAQQFPDLHSELNLSSLELGDSALYFCASSNRQGGSPEFFGPGTRLTVL.

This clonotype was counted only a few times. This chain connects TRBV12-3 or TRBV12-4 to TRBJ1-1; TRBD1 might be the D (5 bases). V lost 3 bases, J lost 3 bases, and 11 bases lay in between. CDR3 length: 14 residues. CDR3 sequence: CASSFWGDDTEAFF. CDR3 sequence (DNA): TGTGCCAGCAGTTTCTGGGGGGATGACACTGAAGCTTTCTTT.

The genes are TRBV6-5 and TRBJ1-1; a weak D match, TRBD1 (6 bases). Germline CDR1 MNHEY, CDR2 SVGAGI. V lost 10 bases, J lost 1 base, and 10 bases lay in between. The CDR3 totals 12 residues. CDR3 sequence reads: CATQGPNTEAFF. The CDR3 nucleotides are TGTGCCACCCAGGGGCCGAACACTGAAGCTTTCTTT.

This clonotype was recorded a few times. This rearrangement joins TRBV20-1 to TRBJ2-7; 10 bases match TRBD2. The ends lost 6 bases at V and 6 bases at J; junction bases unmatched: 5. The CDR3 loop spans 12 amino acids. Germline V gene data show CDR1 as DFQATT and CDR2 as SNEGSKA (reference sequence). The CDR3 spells CSAEREGPEQYF. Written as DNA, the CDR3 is TGCAGTGCAGAGCGGGAGGGCCCCGAGCAGTACTTC.

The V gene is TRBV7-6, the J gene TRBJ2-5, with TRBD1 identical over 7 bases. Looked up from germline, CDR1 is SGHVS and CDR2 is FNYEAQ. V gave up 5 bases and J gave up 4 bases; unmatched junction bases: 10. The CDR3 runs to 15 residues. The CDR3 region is CASSPFRQGGETQYF. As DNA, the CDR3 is TGTGCCAGCAGCCCGTTCCGACAGGGTGGAGAGACCCAGTACTTC.

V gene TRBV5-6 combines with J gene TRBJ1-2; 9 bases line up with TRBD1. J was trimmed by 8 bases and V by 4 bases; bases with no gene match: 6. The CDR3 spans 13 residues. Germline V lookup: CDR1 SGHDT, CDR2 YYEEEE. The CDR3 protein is CASSLGQGWGYTF. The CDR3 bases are TGTGCCAGCAGCCTCGGACAGGGGTGGGGCTACACCTTC.

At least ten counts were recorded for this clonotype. The CDR3 bases are TGTGCCAGCAGTCGGCTCGGACCGGGGTCACCCCTCCACTTT. Translating gives CASSRLGPGSPLHF. The rearrangement joins TRBV12-3 or TRBV12-4 to TRBJ1-6; D gene ambiguous. With 5 bases removed from V and 10 bases from J, the gap between germline ends came to 15 bases. The CDR3 length is 14 residues.

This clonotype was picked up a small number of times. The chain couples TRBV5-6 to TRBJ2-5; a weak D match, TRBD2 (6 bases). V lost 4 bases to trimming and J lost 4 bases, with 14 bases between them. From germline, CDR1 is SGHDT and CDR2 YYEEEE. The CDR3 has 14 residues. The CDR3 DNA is TGTGCCAGCAGCCCGCTCGGGGGAGGAGAGACCCAGTACTTC. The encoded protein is CASSPLGGGETQYF.

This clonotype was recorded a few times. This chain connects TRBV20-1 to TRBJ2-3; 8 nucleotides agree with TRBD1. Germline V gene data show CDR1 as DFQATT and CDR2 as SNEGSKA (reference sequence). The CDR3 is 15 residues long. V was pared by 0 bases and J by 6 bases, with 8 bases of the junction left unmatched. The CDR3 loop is CSAREEQGAGDTQYF. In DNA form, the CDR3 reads TGCAGTGCTAGAGAGGAGCAGGGGGCGGGTGATACGCAGTATTTT.

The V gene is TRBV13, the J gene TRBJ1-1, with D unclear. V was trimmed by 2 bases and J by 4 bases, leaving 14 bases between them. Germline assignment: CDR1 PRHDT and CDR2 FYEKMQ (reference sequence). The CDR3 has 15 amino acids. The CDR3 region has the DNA TGTGCCAGCAGCTTACGGGGAGGGTTGAGCACTGAAGCTTTCTTT. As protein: CASSLRGGLSTEAFF.

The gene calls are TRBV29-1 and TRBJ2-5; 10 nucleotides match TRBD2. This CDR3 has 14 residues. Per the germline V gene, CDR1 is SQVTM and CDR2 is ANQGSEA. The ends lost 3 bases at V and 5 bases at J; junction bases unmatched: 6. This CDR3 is CSVDASGRVETQYF. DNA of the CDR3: TGCAGCGTTGATGCTAGCGGGAGAGTTGAGACCCAGTACTTC.

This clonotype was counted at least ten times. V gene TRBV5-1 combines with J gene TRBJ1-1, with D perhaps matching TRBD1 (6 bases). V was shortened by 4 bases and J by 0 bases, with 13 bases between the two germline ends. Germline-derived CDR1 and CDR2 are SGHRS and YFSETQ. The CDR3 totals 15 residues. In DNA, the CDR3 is TGCGCCAGCAGCCGGGACATTAACATGAACACTGAAGCTTTCTTT. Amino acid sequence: CASSRDINMNTEAFF.

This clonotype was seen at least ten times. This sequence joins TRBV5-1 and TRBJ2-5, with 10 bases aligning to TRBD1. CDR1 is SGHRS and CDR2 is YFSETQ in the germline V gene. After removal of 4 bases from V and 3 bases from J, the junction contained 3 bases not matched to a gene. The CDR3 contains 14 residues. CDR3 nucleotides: TGCGCCAGCAGCGACGGGACAGGGGAAGAGACCCAGTACTTC. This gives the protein CASSDGTGEETQYF.

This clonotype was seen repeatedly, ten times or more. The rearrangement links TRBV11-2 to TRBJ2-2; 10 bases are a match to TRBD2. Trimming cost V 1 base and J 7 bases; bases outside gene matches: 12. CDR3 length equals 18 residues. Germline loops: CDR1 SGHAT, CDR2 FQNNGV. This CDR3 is CASSLGFRTSGKVGELFF. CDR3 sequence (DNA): TGTGCCAGCAGCTTAGGGTTCCGTACTAGCGGGAAGGTCGGGGAGCTGTTTTTT.

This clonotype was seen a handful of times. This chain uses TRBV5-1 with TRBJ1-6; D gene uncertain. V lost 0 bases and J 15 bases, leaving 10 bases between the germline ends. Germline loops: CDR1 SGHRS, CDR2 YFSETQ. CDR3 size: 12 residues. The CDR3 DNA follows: TGCGCCAGCAGCTTGGAATTTGAACACCTCCACTTT. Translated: CASSLEFEHLHF.

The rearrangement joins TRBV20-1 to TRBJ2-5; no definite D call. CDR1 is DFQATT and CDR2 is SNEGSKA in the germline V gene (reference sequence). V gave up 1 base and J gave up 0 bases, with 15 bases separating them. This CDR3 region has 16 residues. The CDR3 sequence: CSARGPANPHQETQYF. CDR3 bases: TGCAGTGCTAGAGGCCCAGCGAACCCCCACCAAGAGACCCAGTACTTC.

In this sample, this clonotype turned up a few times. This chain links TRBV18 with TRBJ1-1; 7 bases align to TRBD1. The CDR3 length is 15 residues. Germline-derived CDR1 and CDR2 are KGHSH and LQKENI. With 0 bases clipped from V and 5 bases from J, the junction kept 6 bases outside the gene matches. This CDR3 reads CASSPPKGARTEAFF. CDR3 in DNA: TGTGCCAGCTCACCACCGAAGGGGGCGAGGACTGAAGCTTTCTTT.